One sample yielded the 15 T cell receptor beta chains listed below, sequenced in a study of blood T cells in healthy people across ages (dated by TCRdb to between 2014 and 2017). The library was made by 5' RACE. A second 7 to 11 cycle PCR used a sample-barcoded 5' primer and a J-beta primer mix. The public reads were reprocessed in TCRdb via fastp at Q25 and MiXCR, keeping in-frame beta chains. Merged by CDR3 protein, the rows form single entries marked with the most common genes and DNA. The sample table records 1,800,000 or so distinct CDR3 sequences; roughly two fifths of these occur just once. The ten largest make up under 25% of the sample. The sequenced material came from blood. Receptor source: a human donor in good health.

J is TRBJ1-6 and V is TRBV12-3 or TRBV12-4; D is ambiguous. This CDR3 comprises 14 residues. Trimming pared 6 bases from V and 2 bases from J, leaving 8 bases between. The CDR3 DNA reads as TGTGCCAGCAGCCCGGCGCCCTATAATTCACCCCTCCACTTT. Its protein is CASSPAPYNSPLHF.

V is TRBV9 and J is TRBJ2-3; D not certain. V gave up 0 bases and J gave up 2 bases, with 7 bases separating them. The CDR3 has 14 residues. Germline-derived CDR1 and CDR2 are SGDLS and YYNGEE. The CDR3 loop is CASSVELNTDTQYF. The CDR3 DNA sequence: TGTGCCAGCAGCGTAGAACTAAACACAGATACGCAGTATTTT. Combining the CDR3 with reference TRBV9 and TRBJ2-3 gives the whole variable domain DSGVTQTPKHLITATGQRVTLRCSPRSGDLSVYWYQQSLDQGLQFLIQYYNGEERAKGNILERFSAQQFPDLHSELNLSSLELGDSALYFCASSVELNTDTQYFGPGTRLTVL.

The chain joins TRBV12-3 or TRBV12-4 to TRBJ1-2; D is unclear. Between the trimmed V and J ends, which lost 7 bases and 1 base, there was a span of 16 bases. This CDR3 comprises 15 residues. CDR3 amino acids: CASTYLAASNYGYTF. The CDR3 nucleotides read TGTGCCAGCACCTACCTGGCAGCCAGTAACTATGGCTACACCTTC.

The chain combines TRBV7-9 with TRBJ1-1; unclear D gene. CDR1 and CDR2 from the germline V gene are SEHNR and FQNEAQ (reference sequence). The CDR3 has 13 residues. The V and J ends lost 8 bases and 3 bases respectively, with 13 bases between them. Here the CDR3 DNA reads TGTGCCAGCCGGAGGGAGTCCGACACTGAAGCTTTCTTT. This translates into CASRRESDTEAFF.

This clonotype has just a few counts. CDR3 coding DNA: TGCAGTGCTAGTGGGGCGGGGGGAGACTTTTTCTCCTACAATGAGCAGTTCTTC. It specifies CSASGAGGDFFSYNEQFF. V gene TRBV20-1 combines with J gene TRBJ2-1; 8 positions match TRBD2. The CDR3 is made up of 18 amino acids. The germline gives CDR1 DFQATT, CDR2 SNEGSKA (reference sequence). The V gene end was trimmed by 3 bases and the J gene end by 0 bases; junction bases not matched to a gene: 13.

This clonotype was detected many times. The chain has TRBV12-3 or TRBV12-4 and TRBJ1-1, with D tentatively TRBD1 (6 bases). V was clipped by 9 bases and J by 4 bases, with 12 bases between them. The CDR3 is 12 residues long. In nucleotides, the CDR3 is TGTGCCAGTCTAGGGGGGAGCACTGAAGCTTTCTTT. Its protein product is CASLGGSTEAFF.

Only a few counts were recorded for this clonotype. The chain recombines TRBV15 with TRBJ2-7; D remains ambiguous. Trimming removed 0 bases at V and 4 bases at J, with 7 bases between. In germline, CDR1 is LNHNV, CDR2 YYDKDF (reference sequence). The CDR3 extends over 13 amino acids. The CDR3 protein is CATSRDLRYEQYF. DNA of the CDR3: TGTGCCACCAGCAGAGATCTTAGGTACGAGCAGTACTTC.

The V gene is TRBV5-5, the J gene TRBJ1-1; tentative D call: TRBD1 (6 bases). V was cut by 1 base and J by 7 bases, with 11 bases left in between. This CDR3 comprises 13 residues. Germline V gene sequence: CDR1 SGHKS, CDR2 YYEKEE (reference sequence). CDR3 sequence reads: CASSLYQGHEAFF. The CDR3 nucleotides are TGTGCCAGCAGCTTGTACCAGGGACATGAAGCTTTCTTT. Complete variable domain (other parts from reference TRBV5-5 and TRBJ1-1): DAGVTQSPTHLIKTRGQQVTLRCSPISGHKSVSWYQQVLGQGPQFIFQYYEKEERGRGNFPDRFSARQFPNYSSELNVNALLLGDSALYLCASSLYQGHEAFFGQGTRLTVV.

The rearrangement joins TRBV5-6 to TRBJ1-2, with D possibly being TRBD1 (6 bases). There are 12 residues in the CDR3. Germline V gene data show CDR1 as SGHDT and CDR2 as YYEEEE. Deletions cut 4 bases from V and 5 bases from J, with 9 bases between. CDR3 protein: CASSGGAYGYTF. The CDR3 DNA reads TGTGCCAGCAGCGGGGGGGCATATGGCTACACCTTC.

The J gene is TRBJ2-3, the V gene TRBV3-1, with a weak D call TRBD2 (5 bases). CDR1 and CDR2 (germline): LGHDT, YNNKEL (reference sequence). The CDR3 contains 12 residues. Trimming shortened V by 1 base and J by 8 bases, and 7 bases separated the two germline ends. The CDR3 region has the DNA TGTGCCAGCAGCCAAGGCGCGGGTACGCAGTATTTT. Translation gives CASSQGAGTQYF.

The J gene is TRBJ2-1, the V gene TRBV7-6, with 10 positions matching TRBD1. This CDR3 region has 14 residues. V was pared by 7 bases and J by 10 bases, with 10 bases of the junction left unmatched. Germline V gene lookup returns CDR1 SGHVS and CDR2 FNYEAQ. CDR3 amino acids: CASTSGQGREEQFF. The CDR3 DNA reads as TGTGCCAGCACCTCGGGACAGGGGAGAGAAGAGCAGTTCTTC.

The chain has TRBV20-1 and TRBJ2-7; D possibly corresponds to TRBD1 (6 bases). The CDR3 is made up of 14 amino acids. V was cut by 7 bases and J by 1 base, with 17 bases left in between. Germline V gene lookup returns CDR1 DFQATT and CDR2 SNEGSKA (reference sequence). The CDR3 reads CSVDRDKASYEQYF. The CDR3 DNA follows: TGCAGTGTAGACCGGGACAAGGCTTCCTACGAGCAGTACTTC.

V usage is TRBV7-2 and J usage is TRBJ1-4, with D possibly TRBD1 on 6 matching bases. The CDR3 has 14 amino acids. The V end was cut by 5 bases, the J end by 8 bases, with 15 bases between. CDR1 is SGHTA, CDR2 FQGNSA, per germline. CDR3 sequence: CASSPGEVREKLFF. In DNA form, the CDR3 reads TGTGCCAGCAGCCCAGGGGAAGTAAGGGAAAAACTGTTTTTT.

This clonotype was recorded many times. This rearrangement joins TRBV12-3 or TRBV12-4 to TRBJ2-6; D is unclear. With 10 bases removed from V and 2 bases from J, the gap between germline ends came to 9 bases. CDR3 length: 13 amino acids. The CDR3 here is CATGHAGANVLTF. The CDR3 nucleotides are TGTGCCACCGGTCATGCTGGGGCCAACGTCCTGACTTTC.

The chain is built from TRBV5-1 and TRBJ1-1, with a weak D call TRBD1 (6 bases). V was cut by 0 bases and J by 5 bases, with 11 bases left in between. There are 14 residues in the CDR3. Germline CDR1 is SGHRS and CDR2 is YFSETQ. As DNA, the CDR3 is TGCGCCAGCAGCTTGGGGGGGCCGGGGACTGAAGCTTTCTTT. It encodes CASSLGGPGTEAFF.